This is a list of T cell receptor beta chains from one sample in a study of CD8+ T cells in alopecia areata. TCRdb's copy holds only in-frame clones and misses some; the assay was immunoSEQ multiplex PCR. The sample gives about 290,000 clones, roughly 60% of which show up once; under 2% is in the top ten. This sample comprised CD4+ T cells sorted from blood, obtained at week 24, from a patient treated with tofacitinib. Receptors originate from a human donor with alopecia areata. Each CDR3 is given with its conserved first and last residue. Fields, in order: clone size, D gene, J gene, V gene, CDR3 DNA, CDR3 protein. D genes are given only for firm matches. Size is omitted from some rows. Given values are once, few, many or a class for expanded clones.

abundance: -
d_gene: -
j_gene: TRBJ2-1
v_gene: TRBV4-3
CDR3nt: TGCGCCAGCAGCCAACAAACACAGTACAATGAGCAGTTCTTC
CDR3aa: CASSQQTQYNEQFF

abundance: -
d_gene: -
j_gene: TRBJ1-2
v_gene: TRBV7-8
CDR3nt: TGTGCCAGCAGCTTAGTGGGGGCGAGCGATGGCTACACCTTC
CDR3aa: CASSLVGASDGYTF

abundance: -
d_gene: TRBD1
j_gene: TRBJ1-4
v_gene: TRBV30
CDR3nt: TGTGCCTGGAGTAGTTTACGGACAGGGGGATTCCGCACCGGGGATGAAAAACTGTTTTTT
CDR3aa: CAWSSLRTGGFRTGDEKLFF

abundance: -
d_gene: -
j_gene: TRBJ1-5
v_gene: TRBV7-3
CDR3nt: TGTGCCAGCAGCTTAACCGTTAATCTAGGCAATCAGCCCCAGCATTTT
CDR3aa: CASSLTVNLGNQPQHF

abundance: -
d_gene: -
j_gene: TRBJ2-7
v_gene: TRBV9
CDR3nt: TGTGCCAGCAGCTCCAGGGGTGGTTCCTACGAGCAGTACTTC
CDR3aa: CASSSRGGSYEQYF

abundance: -
d_gene: -
j_gene: TRBJ2-5
v_gene: TRBV7-9
CDR3nt: TGTGCCAGCAGCCCCCAAGCGGGCGTGGAGACCCAGTACTTC
CDR3aa: CASSPQAGVETQYF

abundance: -
d_gene: -
j_gene: TRBJ2-6
v_gene: TRBV5-6
CDR3nt: TGTGCCAGCAGCTTGTCTCCTCGCTCTGGGGCCAACGTCCTGACTTTC
CDR3aa: CASSLSPRSGANVLTF

abundance: -
d_gene: -
j_gene: TRBJ1-4
v_gene: TRBV2
CDR3nt: TGTGCCAGCAGTGTATCTGGGGAAAAACTGTTTTTT
CDR3aa: CASSVSGEKLFF

abundance: few
d_gene: -
j_gene: TRBJ2-3
v_gene: TRBV27
CDR3nt: TGTGCCAGCAGTTCCCTAGGGGGGGGAGGCACAGATACGCAGTATTTT
CDR3aa: CASSSLGGGGTDTQYF

abundance: -
d_gene: TRBD1
j_gene: TRBJ2-3
v_gene: TRBV4-3
CDR3nt: TGCGCCAGCAGCCAAGATAGGGGGCTGCAAGATACGCAGTATTTT
CDR3aa: CASSQDRGLQDTQYF

abundance: few
d_gene: -
j_gene: TRBJ1-4
v_gene: TRBV7-9
CDR3nt: TGTGCCAGCAGCACCCCCGGAACCCTACTTGAAAAACTGTTTTTT
CDR3aa: CASSTPGTLLEKLFF

abundance: few
d_gene: -
j_gene: TRBJ1-2
v_gene: TRBV29-1
CDR3nt: TGCAGCGTTGAGATGACAGGCAGACGGGCTAACTATGGCTACACCTTC
CDR3aa: CSVEMTGRRANYGYTF

abundance: -
d_gene: -
j_gene: TRBJ1-2
v_gene: TRBV6-5
CDR3nt: TGTGCCAGCAGTTACCTTGGAGTGTCCAACTATGGCTACACCTTC
CDR3aa: CASSYLGVSNYGYTF

abundance: few
d_gene: -
j_gene: TRBJ2-7
v_gene: TRBV6-6
CDR3nt: TGTGCCAGCAGTCCGGACACCGGAAGGTTCGAGCAGTACTTC
CDR3aa: CASSPDTGRFEQYF

abundance: -
d_gene: -
j_gene: TRBJ2-1
v_gene: TRBV7-3
CDR3nt: TGTGCCAGCAGCTTAAGGCAGGGGTCGCACAATGAGCAGTTCTTC
CDR3aa: CASSLRQGSHNEQFF

abundance: -
d_gene: -
j_gene: TRBJ2-5
v_gene: TRBV18
CDR3nt: TGTGCCAGCTCACCACCGGGCCAAGAGACCCAGTACTTC
CDR3aa: CASSPPGQETQYF

abundance: few
d_gene: -
j_gene: TRBJ2-5
v_gene: TRBV2
CDR3nt: TGTGCCAGCAGTCGGGCCCTGAGAGAGACCCAGTACTTC
CDR3aa: CASSRALRETQYF

abundance: -
d_gene: TRBD2
j_gene: TRBJ2-5
v_gene: TRBV29-1
CDR3nt: TGCAGCGTTGCGGCGGGGGGGCCGGAGACCCAGTACTTC
CDR3aa: CSVAAGGPETQYF

abundance: -
d_gene: -
j_gene: TRBJ1-2
v_gene: TRBV25-1
CDR3nt: TGTGCCAGCAGTGGGACCCGTTATGGCTACACCTTC
CDR3aa: CASSGTRYGYTF

abundance: few
d_gene: -
j_gene: TRBJ1-1
v_gene: TRBV9
CDR3nt: TGTGCCAGCAGCGGACATGGAGCAGGTCCCACTGAAGCTTTCTTT
CDR3aa: CASSGHGAGPTEAFF

abundance: -
d_gene: -
j_gene: TRBJ1-1
v_gene: TRBV6-5
CDR3nt: TGTGCCAGCAGTAGGACAGATGAAGCTTTCTTT
CDR3aa: CASSRTDEAFF

abundance: -
d_gene: -
j_gene: TRBJ2-6
v_gene: TRBV5-4
CDR3nt: TGTGCCAGCAGCTGGATGACAGGTGCCGGGGCCAACGTCCTGACTTTC
CDR3aa: CASSWMTGAGANVLTF

abundance: few
d_gene: -
j_gene: TRBJ1-1
v_gene: TRBV29-1
CDR3nt: TGCAGCGTTGGGGCCTTTCTGATCACTGAAGCTTTCTTT
CDR3aa: CSVGAFLITEAFF

abundance: -
d_gene: -
j_gene: TRBJ2-5
v_gene: TRBV28
CDR3nt: TGTGCCAGCAGTTCTCAAGAGACCCAGTACTTC
CDR3aa: CASSSQETQYF

abundance: -
d_gene: -
j_gene: TRBJ2-1
v_gene: TRBV2
CDR3nt: TGTGCCAGCACCTATAACGGGGGCAATGAGCAGTTCTTC
CDR3aa: CASTYNGGNEQFF

abundance: -
d_gene: -
j_gene: TRBJ1-3
v_gene: TRBV30
CDR3nt: TGTGCCTGGAGTGTACACCCCGGTGGAAACACCATATATTTT
CDR3aa: CAWSVHPGGNTIYF

abundance: -
d_gene: -
j_gene: TRBJ2-3
v_gene: TRBV5-1
CDR3nt: TGCGCCAGCAGCCTGGAAGGGGCCTGGGGAGATACGCAGTATTTT
CDR3aa: CASSLEGAWGDTQYF

abundance: -
d_gene: -
j_gene: TRBJ2-2
v_gene: TRBV27
CDR3nt: TGTGCCAGCAGGCCTGGGGGGGGCTACGGGGAGCTGTTTTTT
CDR3aa: CASRPGGGYGELFF

abundance: once
d_gene: -
j_gene: TRBJ1-2
v_gene: TRBV6-5
CDR3nt: TGTGCCAGCAGACCCGGGACGGCCTATGGCTACACCTTC
CDR3aa: CASRPGTAYGYTF

abundance: many
d_gene: -
j_gene: TRBJ2-3
v_gene: TRBV27
CDR3nt: TGTGCCACCAGCCGGGGGGATACGCAGTATTTT
CDR3aa: CATSRGDTQYF

abundance: -
d_gene: -
j_gene: TRBJ2-3
v_gene: TRBV4-1
CDR3nt: TGCGCCAGCAGCCAAGATATGGATACGCAGTATTTT
CDR3aa: CASSQDMDTQYF

abundance: -
d_gene: -
j_gene: TRBJ1-2
v_gene: TRBV18
CDR3nt: TGTGCCAGCTCACCACCTCCCGGGACCTATGGCTACACCTTC
CDR3aa: CASSPPPGTYGYTF

abundance: few
d_gene: -
j_gene: TRBJ2-5
v_gene: TRBV5-1
CDR3nt: TGCGCCAGCAGCTTGGACCAAGAGACCCAGTACTTC
CDR3aa: CASSLDQETQYF

abundance: -
d_gene: -
j_gene: TRBJ2-3
v_gene: TRBV5-6
CDR3nt: TGTGCCAGCAGCTTCTCGGGACAACAGAAGCAGTATTTT
CDR3aa: CASSFSGQQKQYF

abundance: -
d_gene: -
j_gene: TRBJ1-5
v_gene: TRBV2
CDR3nt: TGTGCCAGCGGGGGGGGCAATCAGCCCCAGCATTTT
CDR3aa: CASGGGNQPQHF